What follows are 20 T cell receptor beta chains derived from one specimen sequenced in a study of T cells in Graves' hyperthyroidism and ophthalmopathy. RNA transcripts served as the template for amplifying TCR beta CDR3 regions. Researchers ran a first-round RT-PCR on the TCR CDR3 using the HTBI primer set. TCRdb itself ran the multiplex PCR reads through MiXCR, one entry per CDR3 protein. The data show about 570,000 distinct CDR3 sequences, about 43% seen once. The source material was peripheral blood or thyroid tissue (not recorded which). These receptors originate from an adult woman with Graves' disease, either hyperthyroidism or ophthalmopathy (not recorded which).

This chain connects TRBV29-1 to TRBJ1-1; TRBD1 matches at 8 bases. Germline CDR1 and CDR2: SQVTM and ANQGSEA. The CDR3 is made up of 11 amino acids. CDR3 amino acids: CTVRTGTEAFF. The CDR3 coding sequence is TGCACCGTCAGGACAGGGACTGAAGCTTTCTTT.

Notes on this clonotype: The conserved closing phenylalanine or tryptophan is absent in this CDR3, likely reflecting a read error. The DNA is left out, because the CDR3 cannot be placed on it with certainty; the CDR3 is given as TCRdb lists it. CDR3 sequence reads: CSARDRGAS. The chain carries TRBV20-1 and TRBJ2-7; TRBD1 reflects the table's D call only, with no check against the DNA. Counting both end residues, the CDR3 totals 9 amino acids. In germline, CDR1 is DFQATT, CDR2 SNEGSKA (reference sequence).

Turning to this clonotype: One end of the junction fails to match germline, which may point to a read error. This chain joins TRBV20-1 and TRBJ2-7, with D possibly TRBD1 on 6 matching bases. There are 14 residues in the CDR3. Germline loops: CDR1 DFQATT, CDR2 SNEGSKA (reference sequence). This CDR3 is CSARDPGQGYEQNF. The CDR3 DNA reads TGCAGTGCCAGAGATCCGGGACAAGGCTACGAGCAGAACTTC.

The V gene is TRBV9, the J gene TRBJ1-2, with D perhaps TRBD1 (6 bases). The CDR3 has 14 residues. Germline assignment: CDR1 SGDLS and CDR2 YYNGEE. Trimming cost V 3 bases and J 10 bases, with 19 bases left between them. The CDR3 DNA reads TGTGCCAGCAGCGGATCCCGGGACGGGGGCGCCTACACCTTC. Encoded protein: CASSGSRDGGAYTF.

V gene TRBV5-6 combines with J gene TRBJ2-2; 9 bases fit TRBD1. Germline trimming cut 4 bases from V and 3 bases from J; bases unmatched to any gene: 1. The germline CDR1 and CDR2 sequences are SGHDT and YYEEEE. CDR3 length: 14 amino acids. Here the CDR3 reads CASSGTGHTGELFF. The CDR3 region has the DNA TGTGCCAGCAGCGGGACAGGGCACACCGGGGAGCTGTTTTTT. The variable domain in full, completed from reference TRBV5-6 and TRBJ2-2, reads DAGVTQSPTHLIKTRGQQVTLRCSPKSGHDTVSWYQQALGQGPQFIFQYYEEEERQRGNFPDRFSGHQFPNYSSELNVNALLLGDSALYLCASSGTGHTGELFFGEGSRLTVL.

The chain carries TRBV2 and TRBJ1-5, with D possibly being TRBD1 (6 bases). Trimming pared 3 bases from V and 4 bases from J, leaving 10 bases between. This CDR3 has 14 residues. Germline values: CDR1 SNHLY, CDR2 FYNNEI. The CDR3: CASSDPTGNQPQHF. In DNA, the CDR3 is TGTGCCAGCAGTGACCCTACAGGGAATCAGCCCCAGCATTTT. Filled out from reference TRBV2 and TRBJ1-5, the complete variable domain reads EPEVTQTPSHQVTQMGQEVILRCVPISNHLYFYWYRQILGQKVEFLVSFYNNEISEKSEIFDDQFSVERPDGSNFTLKIRSTKLEDSAMYFCASSDPTGNQPQHFGDGTRLSIL.

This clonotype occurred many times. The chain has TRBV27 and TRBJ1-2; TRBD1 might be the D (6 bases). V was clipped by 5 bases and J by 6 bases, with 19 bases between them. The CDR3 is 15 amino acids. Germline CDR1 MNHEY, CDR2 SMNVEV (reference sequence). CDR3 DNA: TGTGCCAGCAGTCAAACCCGGGGGGGGCGTAATGGCTACACCTTC. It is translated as CASSQTRGGRNGYTF.

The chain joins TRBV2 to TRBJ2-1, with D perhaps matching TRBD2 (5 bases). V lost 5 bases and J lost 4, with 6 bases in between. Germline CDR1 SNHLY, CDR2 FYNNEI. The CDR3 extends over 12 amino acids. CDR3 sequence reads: CASSTGYNEQFF. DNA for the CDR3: TGTGCCAGCAGTACGGGGTACAATGAGCAGTTCTTC.

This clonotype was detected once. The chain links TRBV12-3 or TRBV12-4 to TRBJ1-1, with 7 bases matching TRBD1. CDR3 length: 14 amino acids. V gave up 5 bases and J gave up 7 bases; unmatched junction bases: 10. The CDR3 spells CASSGDRDSREAFF. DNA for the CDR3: TGTGCCAGCAGTGGGGACCGGGACAGCCGTGAAGCTTTCTTT.

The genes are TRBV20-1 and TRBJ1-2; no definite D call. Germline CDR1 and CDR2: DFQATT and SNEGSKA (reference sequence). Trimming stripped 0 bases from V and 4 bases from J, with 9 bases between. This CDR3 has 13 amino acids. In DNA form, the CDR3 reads TGCAGTGCTAGAGAGGCAGGTGCCTATGGCTACACCTTC. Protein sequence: CSAREAGAYGYTF.

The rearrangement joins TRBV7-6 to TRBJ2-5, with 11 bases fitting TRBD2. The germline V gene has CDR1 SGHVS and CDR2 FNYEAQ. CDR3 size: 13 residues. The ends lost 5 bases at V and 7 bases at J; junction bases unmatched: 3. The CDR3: CASSPGTSGTQYF. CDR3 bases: TGTGCCAGCAGCCCCGGGACTAGCGGGACCCAGTACTTC.

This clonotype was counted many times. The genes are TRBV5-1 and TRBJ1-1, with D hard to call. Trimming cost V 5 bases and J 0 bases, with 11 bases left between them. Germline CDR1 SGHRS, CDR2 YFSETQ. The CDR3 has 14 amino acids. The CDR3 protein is CASRGSGMNTEAFF. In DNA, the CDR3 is TGCGCCAGCAGAGGGTCAGGAATGAACACTGAAGCTTTCTTT.

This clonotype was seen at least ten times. The CDR3 is CASSLLRPRTQYF. CDR3 coding DNA: TGTGCCAGCAGCTTGCTCAGGCCCCGGACCCAGTACTTC. The chain employs TRBV5-6 and TRBJ2-5; D gene ambiguous. The CDR3 consists of 13 residues. Germline assignment: CDR1 SGHDT and CDR2 YYEEEE. V was trimmed by 1 base and J by 7 bases, leaving 11 bases between them.

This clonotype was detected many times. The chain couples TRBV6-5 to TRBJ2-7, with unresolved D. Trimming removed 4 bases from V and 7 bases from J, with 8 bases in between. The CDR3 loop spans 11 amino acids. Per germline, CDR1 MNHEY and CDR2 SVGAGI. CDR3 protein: CASSLTVEQYF. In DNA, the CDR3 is TGTGCCAGCAGTTTAACGGTTGAGCAGTACTTC.

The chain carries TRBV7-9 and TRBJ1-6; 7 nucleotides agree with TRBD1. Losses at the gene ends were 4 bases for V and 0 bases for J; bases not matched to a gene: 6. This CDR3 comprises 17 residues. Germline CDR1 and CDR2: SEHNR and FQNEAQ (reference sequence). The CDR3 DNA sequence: TGTGCCAGCAGCTACAGGGGTGGCGGCTCCTATAATTCACCCCTCCACTTT. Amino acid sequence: CASSYRGGGSYNSPLHF. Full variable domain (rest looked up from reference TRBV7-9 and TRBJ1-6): DTGVSQNPRHKITKRGQNVTFRCDPISEHNRLYWYRQTLGQGPEFLTYFQNEAQLEKSRLLSDRFSAERPKGSFSTLEIQRTEQGDSAMYLCASSYRGGGSYNSPLHFGNGTRLTVT.

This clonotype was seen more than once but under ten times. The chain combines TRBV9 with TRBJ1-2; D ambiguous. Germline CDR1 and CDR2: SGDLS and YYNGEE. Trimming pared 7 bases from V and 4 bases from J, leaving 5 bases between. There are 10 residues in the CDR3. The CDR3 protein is CASSTYGYTF. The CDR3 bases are TGTGCCAGCTCCACCTATGGCTACACCTTC.

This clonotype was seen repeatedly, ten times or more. The CDR3 DNA reads TGTGCCAGCAGCGTTCGACAGGGTGGCCAGCCCCAGCATTTT. Its translation: CASSVRQGGQPQHF. V is TRBV11-2 and J is TRBJ1-5, with 7 nucleotides matching TRBD1. With V trimmed by 5 bases and J by 7 bases, 8 bases remained unmatched. This CDR3 contains 14 residues. CDR1 and CDR2 (germline): SGHAT, FQNNGV.

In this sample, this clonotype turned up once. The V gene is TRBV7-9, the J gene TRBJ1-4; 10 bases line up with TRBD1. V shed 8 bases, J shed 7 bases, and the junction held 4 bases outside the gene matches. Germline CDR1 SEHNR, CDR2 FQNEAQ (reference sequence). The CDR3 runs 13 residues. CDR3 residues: CASGTGVGEKLFF. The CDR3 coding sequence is TGTGCCAGCGGGACAGGGGTTGGTGAAAAACTGTTTTTT. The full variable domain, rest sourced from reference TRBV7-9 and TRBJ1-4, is DTGVSQNPRHKITKRGQNVTFRCDPISEHNRLYWYRQTLGQGPEFLTYFQNEAQLEKSRLLSDRFSAERPKGSFSTLEIQRTEQGDSAMYLCASGTGVGEKLFFGSGTQLSVL.

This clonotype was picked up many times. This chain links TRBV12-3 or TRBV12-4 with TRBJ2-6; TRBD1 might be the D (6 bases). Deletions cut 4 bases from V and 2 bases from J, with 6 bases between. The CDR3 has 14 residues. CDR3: CASSWGPGANVLTF. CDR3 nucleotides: TGTGCCAGCAGTTGGGGGCCTGGGGCCAACGTCCTGACTTTC.

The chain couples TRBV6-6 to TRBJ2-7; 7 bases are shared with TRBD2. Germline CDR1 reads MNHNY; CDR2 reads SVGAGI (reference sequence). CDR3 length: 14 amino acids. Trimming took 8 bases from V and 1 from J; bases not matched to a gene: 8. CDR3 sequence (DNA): TGTGCCAGCGGGTTCTCGGGACTATCCTACGAGCAGTACTTC. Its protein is CASGFSGLSYEQYF.